A selection of T cell receptor beta chains follows, all from one sample in a study of early T cells in non-severe SARS-CoV-2 infection. TCRdb re-derived calls from the 5' RACE reads in MiXCR, one entry per CDR3 protein. The sample has some 30,000 distinct CDR3 sequences; about 4.3% are singletons. Sequencing used whole blood. Every receptor here comes from an adult who was a healthcare worker with PCR-confirmed SARS-CoV-2 infection or an uninfected control (not recorded which). The CDR3 runs from the conserved cysteine through the conserved F or W. The D gene is left open where the match is weak. The size field is filled for only some rows; it gives once, few, many or a size class.

V	J	size	D	CDR3	DNA
TRBV7-2	TRBJ2-4	few	TRBD2	CASSLTPGTSGRGNIQYF	TGTGCCAGCAGCTTAACTCCCGGGACTAGCGGGCGGGGAAACATTCAGTACTTC
TRBV12-3/TRBV12-4	TRBJ1-2	many	NA	CASSLQAQGPYGYTF	TGTGCCAGCAGTTTACAGGCACAGGGACCGTATGGCTACACCTTC
TRBV28	TRBJ1-2	many	TRBD1	CASSSGTATTYGYTF	TGTGCCAGCAGTTCCGGGACAGCAACCACCTATGGCTACACCTTC
TRBV5-1	TRBJ2-3	many	NA	CASSLAGYISTDTQYF	TGCGCCAGCAGCTTGGCTGGCTACATAAGCACAGATACGCAGTATTTT
TRBV7-6	TRBJ2-1	many	NA	CASSLNLEQFF	TGTGCCAGCAGCTTAAACCTAGAGCAGTTCTTC
TRBV5-5	TRBJ2-7	few	NA	CASSLGSSMVEQYF	TGTGCCAGCAGCTTAGGGTCTAGCATGGTCGAGCAGTACTTC
TRBV5-1	TRBJ2-5	few	TRBD2	CASSLATGLQETQYF	TGCGCCAGCAGCTTGGCAACGGGACTACAAGAGACCCAGTACTTC
TRBV6-6	TRBJ2-1	many	NA	CASGDTNEQFF	TGTGCCAGCGGCGACACGAATGAGCAGTTCTTC
TRBV4-3	TRBJ1-2	NA	NA	CASSQEANRVYGYTF	TGCGCCAGCAGCCAAGAAGCAAACAGGGTATATGGCTACACCTTC
TRBV7-9	TRBJ2-7	few	TRBD2	CASSRGTSGVYEQYF	TGTGCCAGCAGCCGGGGGACTAGCGGGGTGTACGAGCAGTACTTC
TRBV11-2	TRBJ1-2	many	NA	CASSQGKGISFYGYTF	TGTGCCAGCAGCCAGGGGAAGGGCATATCGTTCTATGGCTACACCTTC
TRBV3-1	TRBJ2-7	many	TRBD2	CASSQEAGTRSYEQYF	TGTGCCAGCAGCCAAGAAGCCGGGACTAGATCCTACGAGCAGTACTTC
TRBV2	TRBJ2-1	many	TRBD1	CASSRDRSPDEQFF	TGTGCCAGCAGCCGGGACAGGTCCCCTGATGAGCAGTTCTTC
TRBV7-9	TRBJ1-1	many	NA	CASSLGAAEAFF	TGTGCCAGCAGCTTAGGCGCTGCGGAAGCTTTCTTT
TRBV18	TRBJ1-1	few	TRBD1	CASSPNRGSEAFF	TGTGCCAGCTCACCGAACAGGGGTAGTGAAGCTTTCTTT
TRBV12-3/TRBV12-4	TRBJ2-7	many	TRBD2	CASSHSGGQSYEQYF	TGTGCCAGCAGTCATAGCGGGGGGCAGTCCTACGAGCAGTACTTC
TRBV4-2	TRBJ2-7	NA	TRBD1	CASSQDTGDRGRDEQYF	TGTGCCAGCAGCCAAGACACCGGGGACAGGGGGAGGGACGAGCAGTACTTC
TRBV30	TRBJ2-1	few	TRBD2	CAWSVGGNNEQFF	TGTGCCTGGAGTGTGGGAGGGAACAATGAGCAGTTCTTC
TRBV20-1	TRBJ1-6	NA	TRBD1	CSAPITGAGNSPLHF	TGCAGTGCACCGATTACAGGGGCAGGAAATTCACCCCTCCACTTT
TRBV7-8	TRBJ2-7	NA	NA	CASSPPPLYEQYF	TGTGCCAGCAGCCCCCCGCCCCTCTACGAGCAGTACTTC
TRBV28	TRBJ2-7	NA	NA	CASSAGTLTYEQYF	TGTGCCAGCAGTGCCGGGACATTGACCTACGAGCAGTACTTC
TRBV12-3/TRBV12-4	TRBJ2-6	few	TRBD1	CASSRGTDGLTF	TGTGCCAGCAGTAGAGGGACAGACGGCCTGACTTTC
TRBV7-9	TRBJ1-4	many	TRBD1	CASSPGQGGGEKLFF	TGTGCCAGCAGCCCCGGACAGGGAGGGGGTGAAAAACTGTTTTTT
TRBV29-1	TRBJ2-2	many	TRBD2	CSVEFAGAGELFF	TGCAGCGTTGAATTTGCGGGGGCCGGGGAGCTGTTTTTT
TRBV25-1	TRBJ2-7	NA	NA	CASSGGTTYYEQYF	TGTGCCAGCAGCGGGGGGACAACCTACTACGAGCAGTACTTC
TRBV7-2	TRBJ1-2	many	NA	CASSLNRAGFTF	TGTGCCAGCAGCTTAAATCGTGCAGGTTTCACCTTC
TRBV19	TRBJ1-4	NA	NA	CASSPNRLLNEKLFF	TGTGCCAGTAGTCCCAACAGGCTCCTCAATGAAAAACTGTTTTTT
TRBV21-1	TRBJ1-6	many	NA	CASSKRTVWNSPLHF	TGTGCCAGCAGCAAACGGACGGTCTGGAATTCACCCCTCCACTTT
TRBV6-2/TRBV6-3	TRBJ1-2	few	NA	CASRTKILSGYTF	TGTGCCAGCAGGACTAAGATTTTGAGTGGCTACACCTTC
TRBV18	TRBJ1-5	many	NA	CASSPNSNQPQHF	TGTGCCAGCTCACCCAATAGCAATCAGCCCCAGCATTTT
TRBV7-9	TRBJ1-6	many	TRBD1	CASSLDRDPYNSPLHF	TGTGCCAGCAGCCTGGACAGGGACCCCTATAATTCACCCCTCCACTTT
TRBV5-1	TRBJ2-4	few	NA	CASTDGAGPAKNIQYF	TGCGCCAGCACAGATGGGGCAGGACCCGCCAAAAACATTCAGTACTTC
TRBV12-5	TRBJ2-3	many	TRBD1	CASGTGQSTDTQYF	TGTGCTAGTGGTACGGGACAGAGCACAGATACGCAGTATTTT
TRBV3-1	TRBJ2-7	many	NA	CASSQVRGEQYF	TGTGCCAGCAGCCAAGTGAGGGGCGAGCAGTACTTC
TRBV6-5	TRBJ2-5	few	NA	CASRRTIQETQYF	TGTGCCAGCAGGAGGACAATCCAAGAGACCCAGTACTTC
TRBV4-1	TRBJ1-1	many	NA	CASSQDNEGKSFF	TGCGCCAGCAGCCAAGATAATGAGGGGAAATCTTTCTTT
TRBV12-3/TRBV12-4	TRBJ1-1	many	TRBD1	CASSLPTGTYIEAFF	TGTGCCAGCAGCCTCCCGACAGGGACCTACATTGAAGCTTTCTTT
TRBV20-1	TRBJ2-4	many	NA	CSPIWTAKNIQYF	TGCAGTCCTATCTGGACGGCTAAAAACATTCAGTACTTC
TRBV2	TRBJ2-1	NA	TRBD2	CASSAGGSSYNEQFF	TGTGCCAGCAGTGCGGGGGGGAGCTCCTACAATGAGCAGTTCTTC
TRBV9	TRBJ1-1	many	NA	CASSVEGNPNTEAFF	TGTGCCAGCAGCGTAGAAGGGAACCCGAACACTGAAGCTTTCTTT
TRBV27	TRBJ2-1	many	NA	CASSLLVSSYNEQFF	TGTGCCAGCAGTTTGCTGGTGAGCTCCTACAATGAGCAGTTCTTC
TRBV5-4	TRBJ2-7	few	TRBD1	CASSPGQGANYEQYF	TGTGCCAGCAGCCCCGGACAGGGGGCGAACTACGAGCAGTACTTC
TRBV29-1	TRBJ1-1	NA	NA	CSVDGRRGFDVNTEAFF	TGCAGCGTTGATGGGAGACGCGGGTTTGACGTGAACACTGAAGCTTTCTTT
TRBV27	TRBJ1-5	many	NA	CASSLLGAGGNQPQHF	TGTGCCAGCAGTTTATTGGGGGCAGGGGGCAATCAGCCCCAGCATTTT
TRBV5-1	TRBJ2-5	NA	NA	CASSPGEGRRETQYF	TGCGCCAGCAGCCCGGGCGAGGGCAGGAGAGAGACCCAGTACTTC
TRBV5-1	TRBJ2-3	many	NA	CASSAFQSTDTQYF	TGCGCCAGCAGCGCCTTCCAGAGCACAGATACGCAGTATTTT
TRBV27	TRBJ1-2	few	TRBD1	CASSSTSGGGRYTF	TGTGCCAGCAGTTCTACTTCAGGGGGCGGTCGCTACACCTTC
TRBV6-2/TRBV6-3	TRBJ2-7	few	NA	CASSWDYEQYF	TGTGCCAGCAGTTGGGATTACGAGCAGTACTTC
TRBV6-2/TRBV6-3	TRBJ1-1	many	NA	CASSYVMNTEAFF	TGTGCCAGCAGTTACGTGATGAACACTGAAGCTTTCTTT
TRBV4-3	TRBJ2-3	many	NA	CASSRQKGDTQYF	TGCGCCAGCAGCCGCCAAAAAGGAGATACGCAGTATTTT
TRBV11-2	TRBJ2-7	many	NA	CASSLTVEGNYEQYF	TGTGCCAGCAGCTTAACTGTCGAGGGAAACTACGAGCAGTACTTC
TRBV27	TRBJ1-2	many	NA	CASSSGDRGYTF	TGTGCCAGCAGTTCAGGGGATCGAGGCTACACCTTC
TRBV11-3	TRBJ2-7	many	TRBD1	CASSLHRGQTYEQYF	TGTGCCAGCAGCTTACATAGGGGACAGACCTACGAGCAGTACTTC
TRBV3-1	TRBJ1-6	many	TRBD1	CASSQGQGYNSPLHF	TGTGCCAGCAGCCAAGGACAGGGTTATAATTCACCCCTCCACTTT
TRBV29-1	TRBJ2-2	NA	NA	CSVDSPNTGELFF	TGCAGCGTTGATAGCCCGAACACCGGGGAGCTGTTTTTT
TRBV7-9	TRBJ1-4	many	NA	CASSLARRTTNEKLFF	TGTGCCAGCAGCTTAGCGCGACGAACAACTAATGAAAAACTGTTTTTT